Included here is one T cell receptor beta chain sequence, with context. Its specificity is not known. This record belongs to a study of beta chain features in type 1 diabetes. The study's findings and limits: These data did not resolve whether HLA type affects TCRB rearrangement. Moderately but significantly shorter TCRB CDR3s were found in Type 1 diabetes patients in all four CD4+ subsets. Diminished insertions and augmented deletions at VDJ junctions characterized type 1 diabetes patients.

Reverse transcription of all isolated RNA meant that expressed TCRB transcripts were sequenced. Libraries were prepared by immunoSEQ multiplex PCR; TCRdb keeps only in-frame clonotypes and omits some of them. The sample holds roughly 300,000 clones; 8% are singletons and the top ten take 0.44%. V gave up 2 bases and J gave up 0 bases, with 5 bases separating them. The germline V gene encodes CDR1 MNHEY and CDR2 SMNVEV (reference sequence). The CDR3 is 14 amino acids. CD45RO/CCR7/CD25/CD127/CD95/CD27 separated CD4+ naive, central memory, regulatory and stem cell-like memory cells by sorting. The TCR comes from a young woman in good health. The chain links TRBV27 to TRBJ1-5; D is uncertain. The sequenced sample was central memory CD4+ T cells from blood. The CDR3 reads CASSLQYSNQPQHF. CDR3 in DNA: TGTGCCAGCAGTTTACAATATAGCAATCAGCCCCAGCATTTT.